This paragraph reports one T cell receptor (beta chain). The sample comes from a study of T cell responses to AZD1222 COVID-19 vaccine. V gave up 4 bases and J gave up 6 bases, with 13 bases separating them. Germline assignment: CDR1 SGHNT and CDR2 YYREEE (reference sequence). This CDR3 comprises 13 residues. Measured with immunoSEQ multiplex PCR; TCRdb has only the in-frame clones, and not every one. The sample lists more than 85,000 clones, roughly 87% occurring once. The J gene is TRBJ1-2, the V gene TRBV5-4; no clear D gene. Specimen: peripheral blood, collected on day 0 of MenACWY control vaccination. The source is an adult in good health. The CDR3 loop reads CASSTRPPHGYTF. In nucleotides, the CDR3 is TGTGCCAGCAGCACCCGCCCGCCTCATGGCTACACCTTC.